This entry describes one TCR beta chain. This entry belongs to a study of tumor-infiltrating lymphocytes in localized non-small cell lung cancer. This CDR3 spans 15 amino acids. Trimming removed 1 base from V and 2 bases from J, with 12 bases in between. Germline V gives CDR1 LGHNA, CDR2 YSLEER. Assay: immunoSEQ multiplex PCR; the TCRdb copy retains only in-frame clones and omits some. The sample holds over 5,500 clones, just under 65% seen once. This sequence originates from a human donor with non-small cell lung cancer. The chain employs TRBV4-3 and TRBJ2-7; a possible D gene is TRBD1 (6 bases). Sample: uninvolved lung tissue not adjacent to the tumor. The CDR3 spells CASSQVVGAAYEQYF. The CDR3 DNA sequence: TGCGCCAGCAGCCAAGTAGTGGGGGCGGCCTACGAGCAGTACTTC.